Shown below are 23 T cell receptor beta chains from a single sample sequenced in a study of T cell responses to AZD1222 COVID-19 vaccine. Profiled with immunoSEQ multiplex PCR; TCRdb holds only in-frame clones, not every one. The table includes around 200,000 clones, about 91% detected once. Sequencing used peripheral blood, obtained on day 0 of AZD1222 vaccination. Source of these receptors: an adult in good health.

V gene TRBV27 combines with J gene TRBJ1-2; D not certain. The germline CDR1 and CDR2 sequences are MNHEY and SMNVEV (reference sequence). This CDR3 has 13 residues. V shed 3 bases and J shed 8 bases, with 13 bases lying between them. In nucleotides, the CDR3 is TGTGCCAGCAGTTTGGGCAGAGCGGGGGGCTACACCTTC. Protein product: CASSLGRAGGYTF.

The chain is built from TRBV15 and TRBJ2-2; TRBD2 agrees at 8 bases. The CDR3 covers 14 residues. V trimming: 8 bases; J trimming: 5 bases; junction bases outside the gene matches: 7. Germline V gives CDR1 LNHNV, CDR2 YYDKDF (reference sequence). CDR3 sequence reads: CATCLSGNTGELFF. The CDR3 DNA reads TGTGCCACCTGCCTTAGCGGGAATACCGGGGAGCTGTTTTTT. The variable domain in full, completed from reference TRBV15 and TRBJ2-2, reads DAMVIQNPRYQVTQFGKPVTLSCSQTLNHNVMYWYQQKSSQAPKLLFHYYDKDFNNEADTPDNFQSRRPNTSFCFLDIRSPGLGDTAMYLCATCLSGNTGELFFGEGSRLTVL.

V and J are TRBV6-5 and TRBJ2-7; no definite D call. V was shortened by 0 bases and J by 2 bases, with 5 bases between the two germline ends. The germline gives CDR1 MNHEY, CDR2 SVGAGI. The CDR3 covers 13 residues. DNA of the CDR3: TGTGCCAGCAGTTACTCGATGGCCTACGAGCAGTACTTC. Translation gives CASSYSMAYEQYF.

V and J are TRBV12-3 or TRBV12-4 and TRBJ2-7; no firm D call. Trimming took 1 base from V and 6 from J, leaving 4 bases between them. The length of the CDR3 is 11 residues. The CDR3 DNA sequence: TGTGCCAGCAGTTTAGGGTTCGAGCAGTACTTC. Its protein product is CASSLGFEQYF.

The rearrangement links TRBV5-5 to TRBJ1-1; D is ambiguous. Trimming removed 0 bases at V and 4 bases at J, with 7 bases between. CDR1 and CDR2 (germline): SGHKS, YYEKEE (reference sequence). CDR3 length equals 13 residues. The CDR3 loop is CASSLVAVTEAFF. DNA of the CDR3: TGTGCCAGCAGCTTGGTGGCGGTCACTGAAGCTTTCTTT.

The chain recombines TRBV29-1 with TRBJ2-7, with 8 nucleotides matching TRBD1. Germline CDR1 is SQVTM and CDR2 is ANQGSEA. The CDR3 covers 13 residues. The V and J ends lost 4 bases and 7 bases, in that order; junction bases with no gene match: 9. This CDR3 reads CSVGTGLRMEQYF. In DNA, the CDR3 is TGCAGCGTTGGGACAGGGCTAAGGATGGAGCAGTACTTC.

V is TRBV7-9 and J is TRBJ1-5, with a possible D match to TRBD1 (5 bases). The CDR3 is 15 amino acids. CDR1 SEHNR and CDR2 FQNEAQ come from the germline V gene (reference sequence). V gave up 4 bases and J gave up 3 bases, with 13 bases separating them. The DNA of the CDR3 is TGTGCCAGCAGCTCCGACAGTTCTTCCAATCAGCCCCAGCATTTT. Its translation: CASSSDSSSNQPQHF.

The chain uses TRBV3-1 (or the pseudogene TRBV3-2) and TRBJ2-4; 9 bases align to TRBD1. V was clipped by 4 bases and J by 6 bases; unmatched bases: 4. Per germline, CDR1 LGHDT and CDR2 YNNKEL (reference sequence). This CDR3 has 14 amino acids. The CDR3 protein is CASSLPGQGNIQYF. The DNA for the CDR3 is TGTGCCAGCAGCCTTCCGGGACAGGGAAACATTCAGTACTTC.

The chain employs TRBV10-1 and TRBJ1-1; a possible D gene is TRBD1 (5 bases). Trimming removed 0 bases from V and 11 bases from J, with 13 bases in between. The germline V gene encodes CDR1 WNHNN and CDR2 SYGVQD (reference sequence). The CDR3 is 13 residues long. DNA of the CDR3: TGCGCCAGCAGTGAGTCGTGGGGCGCATCTGCTTTCTTT. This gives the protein CASSESWGASAFF.

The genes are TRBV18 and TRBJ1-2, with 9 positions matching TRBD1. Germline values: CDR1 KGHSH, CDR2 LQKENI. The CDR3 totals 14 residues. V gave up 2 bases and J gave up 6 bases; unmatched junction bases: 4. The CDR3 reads CASSPKTGGNGYTF. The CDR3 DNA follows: TGTGCCAGCTCACCAAAGACAGGGGGTAATGGCTACACCTTC.

CDR3 sequence (DNA): TGTGCCAGCAGCCGTAGCGGGGGGTCGAGCACAGATACGCAGTATTTT. This encodes CASSRSGGSSTDTQYF. The chain employs TRBV7-2 and TRBJ2-3; TRBD2 aligns across 10 bases. Germline lookup yields CDR1 SGHTA and CDR2 FQGNSA. V lost 5 bases to trimming and J lost 0 bases; unmatched junction nucleotides: 5. The CDR3 runs 16 residues.

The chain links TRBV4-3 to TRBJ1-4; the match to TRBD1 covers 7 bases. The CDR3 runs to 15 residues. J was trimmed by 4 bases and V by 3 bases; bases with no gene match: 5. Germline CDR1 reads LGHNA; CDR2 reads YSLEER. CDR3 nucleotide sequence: TGCGCCAGCAGCCAGTCGACAGGGTATAATGAAAAACTGTTTTTT. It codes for CASSQSTGYNEKLFF.

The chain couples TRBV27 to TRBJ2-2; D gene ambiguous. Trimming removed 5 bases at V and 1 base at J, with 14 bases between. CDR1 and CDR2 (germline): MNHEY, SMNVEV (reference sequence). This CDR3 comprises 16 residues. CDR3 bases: TGTGCCAGCAGTCTTTACGAACGAGGGAACACCGGGGAGCTGTTTTTT. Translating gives CASSLYERGNTGELFF.

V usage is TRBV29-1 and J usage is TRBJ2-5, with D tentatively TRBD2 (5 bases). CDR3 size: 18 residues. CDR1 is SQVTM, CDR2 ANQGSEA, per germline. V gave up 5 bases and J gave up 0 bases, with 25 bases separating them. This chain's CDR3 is CSVSGRTPQKMYQETQYF. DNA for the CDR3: TGCAGCGTTTCTGGTAGGACTCCCCAAAAGATGTACCAAGAGACCCAGTACTTC.

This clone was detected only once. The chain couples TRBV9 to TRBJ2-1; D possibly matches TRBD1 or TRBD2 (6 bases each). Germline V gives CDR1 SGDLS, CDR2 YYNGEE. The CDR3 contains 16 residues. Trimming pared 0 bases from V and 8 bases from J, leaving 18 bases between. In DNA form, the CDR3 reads TGTGCCAGCAGCGTAGGTGCAAGGGGGGCAGGTGATGAGCAGTTCTTC. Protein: CASSVGARGAGDEQFF.

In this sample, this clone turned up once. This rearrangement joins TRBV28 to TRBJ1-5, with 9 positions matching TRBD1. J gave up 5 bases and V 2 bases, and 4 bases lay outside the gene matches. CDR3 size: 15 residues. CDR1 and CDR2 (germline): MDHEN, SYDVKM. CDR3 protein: CASSLAGQGYQPQHF. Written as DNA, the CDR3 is TGTGCCAGCAGTTTAGCGGGACAGGGTTATCAGCCCCAGCATTTT.

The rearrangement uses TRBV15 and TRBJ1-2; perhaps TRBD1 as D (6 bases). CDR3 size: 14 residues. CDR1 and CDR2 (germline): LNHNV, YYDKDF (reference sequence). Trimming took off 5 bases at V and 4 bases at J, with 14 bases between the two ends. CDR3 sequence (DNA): TGTGCCACCAGCCACGCAGGGGAGGGCTATGGCTACACCTTC. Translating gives CATSHAGEGYGYTF.

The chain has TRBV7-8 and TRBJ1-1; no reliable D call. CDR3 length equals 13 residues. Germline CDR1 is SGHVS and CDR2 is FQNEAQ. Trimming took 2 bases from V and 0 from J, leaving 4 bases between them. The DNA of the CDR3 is TGTGCCAGCAGCTTAAAGGTGAACACTGAAGCTTTCTTT. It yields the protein CASSLKVNTEAFF.

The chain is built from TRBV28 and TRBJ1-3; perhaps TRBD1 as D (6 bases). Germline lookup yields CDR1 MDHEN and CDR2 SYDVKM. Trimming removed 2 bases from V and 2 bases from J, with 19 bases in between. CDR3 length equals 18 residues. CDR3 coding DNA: TGTGCCAGCAGTTTACAACTTACAGGGAGGTTAACTGGAAACACCATATATTTT. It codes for CASSLQLTGRLTGNTIYF. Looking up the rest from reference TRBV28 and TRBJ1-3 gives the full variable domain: DVKVTQSSRYLVKRTGEKVFLECVQDMDHENMFWYRQDPGLGLRLIYFSYDVKMKEKGDIPEGYSVSREKKERFSLILESASTNQTSMYLCASSLQLTGRLTGNTIYFGEGSWLTVV.

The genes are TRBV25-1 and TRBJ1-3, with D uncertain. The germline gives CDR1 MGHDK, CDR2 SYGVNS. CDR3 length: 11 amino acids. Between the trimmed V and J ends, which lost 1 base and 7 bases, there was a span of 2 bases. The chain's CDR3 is CASSEWNTIYF. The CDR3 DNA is TGTGCCAGCAGTGAATGGAACACCATATATTTT.

The CDR3 reads CASSAAGQAKNIQYF. In DNA, the CDR3 is TGCGCCAGCAGTGCGGCGGGCCAAGCCAAAAACATTCAGTACTTC. This chain uses TRBV10-1 with TRBJ2-4; TRBD2 is a possible D gene (5 bases). CDR3 length: 15 residues. Germline CDR1 is WNHNN and CDR2 is SYGVQD (reference sequence). The germline V and J ends were trimmed by 4 bases and 0 bases, with 10 bases remaining between them.

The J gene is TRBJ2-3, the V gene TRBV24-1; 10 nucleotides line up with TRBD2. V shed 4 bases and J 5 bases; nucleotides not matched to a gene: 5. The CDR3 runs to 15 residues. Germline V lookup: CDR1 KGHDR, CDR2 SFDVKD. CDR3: CATSEAGTSEDTQYF. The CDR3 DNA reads TGTGCCACCAGTGAAGCCGGGACTAGCGAAGATACGCAGTATTTT.

CDR3: CASSLTTFTGELFF. The CDR3 DNA sequence: TGTGCCAGCAGCTTAACCACGTTCACCGGGGAGCTGTTTTTT. The V and J genes are TRBV7-3 and TRBJ2-2; D is undetermined. CDR3 length: 14 residues. V gave up 0 bases and J gave up 4 bases, with 6 bases separating them. Germline CDR1 is SGHTA and CDR2 is FQGTGA. Full variable domain (rest looked up from reference TRBV7-3 and TRBJ2-2): GAGVSQTPSNKVTEKGKYVELRCDPISGHTALYWYRQSLGQGPEFLIYFQGTGAADDSGLPNDRFFAVRPEGSVSTLKIQRTERGDSAVYLCASSLTTFTGELFFGEGSRLTVL.